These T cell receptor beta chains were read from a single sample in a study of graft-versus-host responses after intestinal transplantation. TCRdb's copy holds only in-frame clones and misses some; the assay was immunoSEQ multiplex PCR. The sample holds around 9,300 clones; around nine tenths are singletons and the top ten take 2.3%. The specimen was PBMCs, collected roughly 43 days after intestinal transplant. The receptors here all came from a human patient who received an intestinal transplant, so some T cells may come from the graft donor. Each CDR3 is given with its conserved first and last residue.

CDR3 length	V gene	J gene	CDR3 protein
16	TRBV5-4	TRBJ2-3	CASSLDVAGGGDTQYF
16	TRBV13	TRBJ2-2	CASSLETGLSTGELFF
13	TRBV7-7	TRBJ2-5	CASSSGSGETQYF
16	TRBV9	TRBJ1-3	CASSSPGRTSGNTIYF
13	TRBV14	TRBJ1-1	CASSQGSAIEAFF
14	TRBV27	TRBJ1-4	CASSGTGWGEKLFF
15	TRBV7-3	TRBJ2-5	CASSAHSGEGETQYF
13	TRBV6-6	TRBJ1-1	CASSSGQLIEAFF
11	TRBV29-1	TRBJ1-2	CSVRDVYGYTF
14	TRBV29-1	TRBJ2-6	CSIEGGSGANVLTF
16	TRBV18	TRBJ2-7	CASSPQQGGGLYEQYF
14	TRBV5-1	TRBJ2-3	CASSLEPSTDTQYF
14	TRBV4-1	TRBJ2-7	CASRRSGTGAEQYF
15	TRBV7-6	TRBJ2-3	CASSPLFELKDTQYF
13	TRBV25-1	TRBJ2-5	CASSDATGETQYF
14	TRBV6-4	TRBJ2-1	CASSDGTGGDEQFF
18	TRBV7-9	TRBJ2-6	CASTKRGEGRAGANVLTF
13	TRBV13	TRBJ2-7	CASSLEGYYEQYF
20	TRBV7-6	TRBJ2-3	CASSLPTGLAEPLSTDTQYF
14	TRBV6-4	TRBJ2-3	CASSVSGGTDTQYF
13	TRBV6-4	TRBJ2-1	CASSDILGAEQFF
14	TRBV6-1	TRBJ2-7	CASRRLAEFYEQYF
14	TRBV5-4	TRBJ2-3	CASSFQESTDTQYF
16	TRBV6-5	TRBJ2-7	CASSYSWTASSYEQYF
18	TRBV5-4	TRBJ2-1	CASSVGWREIVPYNEQFF
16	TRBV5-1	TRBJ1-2	CASSLAGVRQGYGYTF
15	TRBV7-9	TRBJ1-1	CASSSRQGWNTEAFF
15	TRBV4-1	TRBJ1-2	CASRHRNLANYGYTF
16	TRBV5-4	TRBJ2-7	CAGSFWTGGASYEQYF
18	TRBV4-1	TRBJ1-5	CASSQETGGPNSNQPQHF
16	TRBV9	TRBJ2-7	CASSVGRDSEIYEQYF
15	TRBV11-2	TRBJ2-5	CASSTQTRVAETQYF
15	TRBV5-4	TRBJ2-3	CASSLDRGLTDTQYF
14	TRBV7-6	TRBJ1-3	CASSPVNSGNTIYF
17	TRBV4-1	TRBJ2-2	CASSPEDTFLNTGELFF
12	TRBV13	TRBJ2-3	CASSLDKDTQYF
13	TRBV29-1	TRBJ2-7	CSVDAGGSGEQYF
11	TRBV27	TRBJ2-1	CASSSTNEQFF
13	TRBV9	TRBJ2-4	CASSVGPSTPQYF
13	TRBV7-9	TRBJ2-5	CASRPDNQETQYF
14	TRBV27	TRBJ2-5	CASSSAQYQETQYF
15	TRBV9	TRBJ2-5	CASSVLPGQGETQYF
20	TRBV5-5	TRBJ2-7	CASSANRVLAGSTRVYEQYF
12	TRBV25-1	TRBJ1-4	CASSQTNEKLFF
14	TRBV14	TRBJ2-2	CASSQGAGTGELFF
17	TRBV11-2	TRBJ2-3	CASSSTSGRTSTDTQYF
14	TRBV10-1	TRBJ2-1	CASSDGRAYNEQFF
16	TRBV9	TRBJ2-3	CASSVSDESGVDTQYF
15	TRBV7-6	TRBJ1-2	CASRSPDRANYGYTF
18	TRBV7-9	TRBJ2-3	CASSLANSPSRFTDTQYF
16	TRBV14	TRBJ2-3	CASSPRPPQVGDTQYF
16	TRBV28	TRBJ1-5	CASSWVQGYSNQPQHF
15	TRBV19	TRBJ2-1	CASSMGQNLYNEQFF
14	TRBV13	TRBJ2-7	CASSPRGGSYEQYF
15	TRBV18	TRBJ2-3	CASSTTDTSTDTQYF
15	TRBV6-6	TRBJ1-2	CASSLGTGSNYGYTF
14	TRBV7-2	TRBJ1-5	CASSSGQGWQPQHF
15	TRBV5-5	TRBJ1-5	CASSSTGRGNQPQHF
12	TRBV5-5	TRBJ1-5	CASTSGAGPQHF
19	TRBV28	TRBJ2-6	CASSHITPLTQSRANVLTF